This entry features one TCR beta chain sequence. The antigen is undetermined. This sample stems from a study of T cell responses to AZD1222 COVID-19 vaccine. The study, taken as a whole, reports: Repertoires were collected only later (after the peak T cell response had occurred). Females outnumbered males among donors, who were mostly white British; clonal diversity was possibly underestimated. Nearly half of unique spike-specific TCRs reportedly avoided B.1.351 and B.1.1.7 mutated regions.

Using immunoSEQ multiplex PCR, the repertoire was profiled, and TCRdb retains in-frame clones only, with some absent. The profile shows 150,000 to 200,000 clones, 85% to 95% of them singletons. V lost 4 bases and J 8 bases, leaving 18 bases between the germline ends. Germline V gene lookup returns CDR1 SGHRS and CDR2 YFSETQ. CDR3 size: 14 residues. V is TRBV5-1 and J is TRBJ1-1; D unclear. The sequencing here drew on peripheral blood, taken 28 days after the second AZD1222 dose. This clonotype originated in an adult who received the AZD1222 COVID-19 vaccine. Here the CDR3 reads CASSPETFSPEAFF. DNA of the CDR3: TGCGCCAGCAGCCCGGAAACCTTTTCGCCCGAAGCTTTCTTT.